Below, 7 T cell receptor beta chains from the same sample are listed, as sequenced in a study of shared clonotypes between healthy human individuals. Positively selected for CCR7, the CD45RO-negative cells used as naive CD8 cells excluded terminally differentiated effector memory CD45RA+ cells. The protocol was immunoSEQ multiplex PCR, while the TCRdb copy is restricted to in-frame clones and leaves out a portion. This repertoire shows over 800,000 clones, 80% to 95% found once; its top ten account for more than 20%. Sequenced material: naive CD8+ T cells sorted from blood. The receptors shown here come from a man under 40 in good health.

CDR3 in amino acids: CATSRGATYEQYF. The CDR3, as DNA: TGTGCCACCAGCAGAGGGGCAACCTACGAGCAGTACTTC. V is TRBV15 and J is TRBJ2-7; D gene unclear. The CDR3 sequence is 13 residues long. Germline CDR1 is LNHNV and CDR2 is YYDKDF (reference sequence). V lost 1 base and J lost 2, with 6 bases in between.

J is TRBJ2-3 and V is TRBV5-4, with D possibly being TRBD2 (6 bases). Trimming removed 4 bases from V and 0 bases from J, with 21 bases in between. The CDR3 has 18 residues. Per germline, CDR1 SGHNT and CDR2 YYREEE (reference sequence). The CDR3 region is CASSPRLANLLSTDTQYF. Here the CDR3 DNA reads TGTGCCAGCAGCCCTCGGCTAGCGAATCTTCTTAGCACAGATACGCAGTATTTT.

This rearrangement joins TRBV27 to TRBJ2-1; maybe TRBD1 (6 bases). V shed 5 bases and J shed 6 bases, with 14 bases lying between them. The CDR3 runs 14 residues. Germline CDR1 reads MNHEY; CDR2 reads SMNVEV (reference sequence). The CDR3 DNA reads TGTGCCAGCAGTCAAGGGGGAGTGACCAATGAGCAGTTCTTC. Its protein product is CASSQGGVTNEQFF.

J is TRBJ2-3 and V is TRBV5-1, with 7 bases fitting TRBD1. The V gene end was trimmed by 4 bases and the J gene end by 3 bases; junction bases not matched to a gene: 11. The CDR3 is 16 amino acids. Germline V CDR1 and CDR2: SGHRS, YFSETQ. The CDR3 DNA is TGCGCCAGCAGCGAGAGCCTGACAGGGTTAACAGATACGCAGTATTTT. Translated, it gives CASSESLTGLTDTQYF.

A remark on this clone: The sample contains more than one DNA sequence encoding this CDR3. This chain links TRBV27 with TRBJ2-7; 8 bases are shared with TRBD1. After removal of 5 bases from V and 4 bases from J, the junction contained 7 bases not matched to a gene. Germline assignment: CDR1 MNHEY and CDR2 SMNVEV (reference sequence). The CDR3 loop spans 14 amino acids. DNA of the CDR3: TGTGCCAGCAGTACCGGGACAGGCGCTTACGAGCAGTACTTC. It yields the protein CASSTGTGAYEQYF.

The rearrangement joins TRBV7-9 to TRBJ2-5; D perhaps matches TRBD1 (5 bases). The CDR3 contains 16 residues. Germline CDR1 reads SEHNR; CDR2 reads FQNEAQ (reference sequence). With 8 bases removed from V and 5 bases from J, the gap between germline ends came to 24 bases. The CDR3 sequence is CASSAVGPTAGETQYF. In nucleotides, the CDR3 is TGTGCCAGCTCGGCCGTAGGTCCGACAGCCGGGGAGACCCAGTACTTC.

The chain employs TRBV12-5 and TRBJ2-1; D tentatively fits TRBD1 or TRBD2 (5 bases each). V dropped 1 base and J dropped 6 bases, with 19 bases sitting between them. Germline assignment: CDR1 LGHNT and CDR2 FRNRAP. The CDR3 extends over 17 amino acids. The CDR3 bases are TGTGCTAGTGGTTTGGAACCTTCAAGGGGCGGAGGCAATGAGCAGTTCTTC. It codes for CASGLEPSRGGGNEQFF.